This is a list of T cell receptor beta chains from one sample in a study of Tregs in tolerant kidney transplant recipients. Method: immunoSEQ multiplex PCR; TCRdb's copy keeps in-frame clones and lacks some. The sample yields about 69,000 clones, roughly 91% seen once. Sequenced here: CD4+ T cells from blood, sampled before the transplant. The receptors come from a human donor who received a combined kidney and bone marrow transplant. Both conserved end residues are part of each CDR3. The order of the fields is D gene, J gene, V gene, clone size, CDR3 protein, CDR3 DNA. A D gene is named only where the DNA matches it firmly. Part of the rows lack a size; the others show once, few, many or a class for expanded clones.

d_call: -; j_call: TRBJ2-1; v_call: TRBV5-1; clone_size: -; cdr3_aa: CASSPGLLSTHSYNEQFF; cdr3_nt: TGCGCCAGCAGCCCCGGACTCCTATCAACCCACTCCTACAATGAGCAGTTCTTC
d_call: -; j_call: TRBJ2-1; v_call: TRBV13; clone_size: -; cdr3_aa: CASSRASGTRETNEQFF; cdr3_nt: TGTGCCAGCAGCCGAGCCTCCGGGACTCGTGAGACGAATGAGCAGTTCTTC
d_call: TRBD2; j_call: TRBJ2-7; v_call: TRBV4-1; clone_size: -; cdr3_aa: CASSQPTSGRAYEQYF; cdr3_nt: TGCGCCAGCAGCCAGCCTACTAGCGGGAGGGCCTACGAGCAGTACTTC
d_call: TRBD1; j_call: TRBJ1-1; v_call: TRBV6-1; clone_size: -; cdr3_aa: CASSFGTVMNTEAFF; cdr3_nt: TGTGCCAGCAGTTTCGGGACAGTCATGAACACTGAAGCTTTCTTT
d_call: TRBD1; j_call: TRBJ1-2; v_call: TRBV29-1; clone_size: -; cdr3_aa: CSVADQGAGYTF; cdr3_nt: TGCAGCGTCGCCGACCAGGGGGCGGGCTACACCTTC
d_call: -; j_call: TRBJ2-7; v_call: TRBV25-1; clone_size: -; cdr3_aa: CASSESGVSYEQYF; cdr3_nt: TGTGCCAGCAGTGAATCGGGGGTCTCCTACGAGCAGTACTTC
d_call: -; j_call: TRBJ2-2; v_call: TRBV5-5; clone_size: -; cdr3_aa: CASSLDPGTGELFF; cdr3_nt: TGTGCCAGCAGCTTGGACCCAGGCACCGGGGAGCTGTTTTTT
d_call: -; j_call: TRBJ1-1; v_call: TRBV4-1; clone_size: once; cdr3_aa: CASSHGKALGTEAFF; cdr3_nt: TGCGCCAGCAGCCACGGGAAGGCCTTGGGCACTGAAGCTTTCTTT
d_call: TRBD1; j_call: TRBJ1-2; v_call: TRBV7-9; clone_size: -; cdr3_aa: CASSFLQGSYGYTF; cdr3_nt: TGTGCCAGCAGCTTTTTACAGGGGAGCTATGGCTACACCTTC
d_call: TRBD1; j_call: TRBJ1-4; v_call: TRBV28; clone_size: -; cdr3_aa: CASSQTGVNEKLFF; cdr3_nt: TGTGCCAGCAGTCAGACAGGGGTTAATGAAAAACTGTTTTTT
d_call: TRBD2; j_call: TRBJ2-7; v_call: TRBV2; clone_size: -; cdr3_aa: CASSEVTSGKQYF; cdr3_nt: TGTGCCAGCAGTGAAGTGACTAGCGGGAAGCAGTACTTC
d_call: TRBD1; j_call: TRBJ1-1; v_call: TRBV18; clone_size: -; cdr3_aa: CASSPSDRGLDTEAFF; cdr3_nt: TGTGCCAGCTCACCGTCCGACAGGGGGCTCGACACTGAAGCTTTCTTT
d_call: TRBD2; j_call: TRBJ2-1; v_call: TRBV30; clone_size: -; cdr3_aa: CAWSIGWTSGRYNEQFF; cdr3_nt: TGTGCCTGGAGTATCGGGTGGACTAGCGGGAGATACAATGAGCAGTTCTTC
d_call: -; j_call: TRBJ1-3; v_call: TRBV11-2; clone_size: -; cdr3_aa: CASSLAGSGNTIYF; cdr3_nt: TGTGCCAGCAGCTTAGCAGGCTCTGGAAACACCATATATTTT
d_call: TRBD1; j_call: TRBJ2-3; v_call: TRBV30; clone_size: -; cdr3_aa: CAWSRTGVPDTQYF; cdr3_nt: TGTGCCTGGAGTCGGACAGGGGTGCCAGATACGCAGTATTTT
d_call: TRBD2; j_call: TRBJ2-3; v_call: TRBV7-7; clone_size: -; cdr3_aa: CASSLGLAVADTQYF; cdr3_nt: TGTGCCAGCAGCTTAGGGCTAGCGGTGGCAGATACGCAGTATTTT
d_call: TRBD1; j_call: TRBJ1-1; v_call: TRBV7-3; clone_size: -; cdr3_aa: CASSLQGAPDTEAFF; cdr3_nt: TGTGCCAGCAGCTTACAGGGGGCGCCGGACACTGAAGCTTTCTTT
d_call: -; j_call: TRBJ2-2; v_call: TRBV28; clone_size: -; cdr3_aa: CASLRRPGANTGELFF; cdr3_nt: TGTGCCAGCCTACGGAGGCCTGGCGCGAACACCGGGGAGCTGTTTTTT
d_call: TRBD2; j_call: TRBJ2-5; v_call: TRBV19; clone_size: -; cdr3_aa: CASRAGVGETQYF; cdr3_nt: TGTGCCAGTAGAGCGGGGGTGGGAGAGACCCAGTACTTC
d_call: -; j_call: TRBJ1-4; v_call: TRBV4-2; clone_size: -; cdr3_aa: CASSQEQNNEKLFF; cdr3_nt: TGTGCCAGCAGCCAAGAGCAGAATAATGAAAAACTGTTTTTT
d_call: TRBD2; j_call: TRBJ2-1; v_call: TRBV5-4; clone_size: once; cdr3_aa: CASSLGGGIGYNEQFF; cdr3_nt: TGTGCCAGCAGCTTGGGCGGGGGGATAGGGTACAATGAGCAGTTCTTC
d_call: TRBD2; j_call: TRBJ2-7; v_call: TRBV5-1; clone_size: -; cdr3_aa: CASSFTLAGGSEQYF; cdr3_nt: TGCGCCAGCAGCTTCACACTAGCGGGAGGATCCGAGCAGTACTTC
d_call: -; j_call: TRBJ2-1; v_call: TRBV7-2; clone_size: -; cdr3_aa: CASSLAPDTEQFF; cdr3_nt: TGTGCCAGCAGCTTAGCCCCCGACACCGAGCAGTTCTTC
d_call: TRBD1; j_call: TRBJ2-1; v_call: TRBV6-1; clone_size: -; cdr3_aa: CASSDVTGGGEQFF; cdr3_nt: TGTGCCAGCAGTGATGTAACAGGGGGCGGTGAGCAGTTCTTC
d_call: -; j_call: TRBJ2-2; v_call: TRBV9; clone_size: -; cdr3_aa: CASSVGGLLNTGELFF; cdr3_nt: TGTGCCAGCAGCGTTGGAGGACTACTTAACACCGGGGAGCTGTTTTTT
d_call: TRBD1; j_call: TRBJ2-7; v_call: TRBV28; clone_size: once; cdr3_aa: CASSQDRGEGYF; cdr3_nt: TGTGCCAGCAGTCAGGACAGGGGCGAGGGCTACTTC
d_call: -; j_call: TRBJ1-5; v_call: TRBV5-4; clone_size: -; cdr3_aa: CASSLGGSGNQPQHF; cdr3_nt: TGTGCCAGCAGCTTGGGTGGTAGCGGCAATCAGCCCCAGCATTTT
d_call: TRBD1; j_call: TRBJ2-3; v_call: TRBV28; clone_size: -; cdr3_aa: CASSFPSGQGTDTQYF; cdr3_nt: TGTGCCAGCAGTTTCCCCTCGGGACAGGGAACAGATACGCAGTATTTT
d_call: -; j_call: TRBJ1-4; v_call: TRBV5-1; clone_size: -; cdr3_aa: CASSKSGPNEKLFF; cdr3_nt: TGCGCCAGCTCGAAGTCAGGTCCTAATGAAAAACTGTTTTTT
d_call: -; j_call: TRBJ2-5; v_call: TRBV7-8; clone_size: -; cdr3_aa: CASSPESTQYF; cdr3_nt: TGTGCCAGCAGCCCCGAGAGCACCCAGTACTTC
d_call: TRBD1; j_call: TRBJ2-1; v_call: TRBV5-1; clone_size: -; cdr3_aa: CASSWGQYNEQFF; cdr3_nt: TGCGCCAGCAGCTGGGGACAGTACAATGAGCAGTTCTTC
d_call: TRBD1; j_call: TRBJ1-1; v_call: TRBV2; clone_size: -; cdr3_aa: CASSERGRGAFF; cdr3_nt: TGTGCCAGCAGTGAAAGGGGGCGCGGAGCTTTCTTT
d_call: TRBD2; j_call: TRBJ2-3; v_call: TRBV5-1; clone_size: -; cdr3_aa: CASSLGTSGLPNTDTQYF; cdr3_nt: TGCGCCAGCAGCTTGGGGACTAGCGGGTTGCCGAACACAGATACGCAGTATTTT
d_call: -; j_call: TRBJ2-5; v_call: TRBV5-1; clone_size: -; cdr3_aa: CASSLRTRQQGQETQYF; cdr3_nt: TGCGCCAGCAGCTTGCGGACCCGACAACAGGGACAAGAGACCCAGTACTTC
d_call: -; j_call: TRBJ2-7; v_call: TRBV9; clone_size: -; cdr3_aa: CASSVDAGQSPNEQYF; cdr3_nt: TGTGCCAGCAGCGTAGATGCGGGGCAGTCCCCCAACGAGCAGTACTTC
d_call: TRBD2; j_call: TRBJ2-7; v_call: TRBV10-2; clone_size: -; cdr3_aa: CASSASGGYEQYF; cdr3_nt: TGCGCCAGCAGCGCTAGCGGTGGATACGAGCAGTACTTC
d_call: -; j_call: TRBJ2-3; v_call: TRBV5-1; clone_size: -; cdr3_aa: CASSLVRGSTDTQYF; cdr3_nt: TGCGCCAGCAGCTTGGTACGGGGGAGTACAGATACGCAGTATTTT
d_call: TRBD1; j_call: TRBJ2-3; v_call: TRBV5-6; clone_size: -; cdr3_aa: CASSLDRTGLDTQYF; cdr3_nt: TGTGCCAGCAGCTTGGACCGGACAGGCTTAGATACGCAGTATTTT
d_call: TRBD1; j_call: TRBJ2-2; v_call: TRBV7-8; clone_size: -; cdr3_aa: CASSPTQQGSIAGELFF; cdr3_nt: TGTGCCAGCAGCCCAACGCAACAGGGGAGTATAGCCGGGGAGCTGTTTTTT
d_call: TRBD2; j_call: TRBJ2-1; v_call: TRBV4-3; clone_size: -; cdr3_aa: CASSQSIPGLRDNEQFF; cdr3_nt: TGCGCCAGCAGCCAATCGATACCGGGACTAAGGGACAATGAGCAGTTCTTC
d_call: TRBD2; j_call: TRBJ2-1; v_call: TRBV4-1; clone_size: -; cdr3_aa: CASSQRSAGVSYNEQFF; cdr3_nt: TGCGCCAGCAGCCAACGCTCCGCGGGGGTCTCCTACAATGAGCAGTTCTTC
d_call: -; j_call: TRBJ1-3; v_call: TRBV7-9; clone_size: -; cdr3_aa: CASSLTLGGVDTIYF; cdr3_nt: TGTGCCAGCAGCTTAACCCTAGGAGGGGTGGACACCATATATTTT
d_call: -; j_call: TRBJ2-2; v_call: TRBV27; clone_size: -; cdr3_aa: CASSLTGLANTGELFF; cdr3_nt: TGTGCCAGCAGTCTCACAGGGCTCGCGAACACCGGGGAGCTGTTTTTT
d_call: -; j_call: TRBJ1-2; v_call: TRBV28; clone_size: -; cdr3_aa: CASSLTGREGYTF; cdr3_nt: TGTGCCAGCAGTTTAACAGGGAGGGAGGGCTACACCTTC
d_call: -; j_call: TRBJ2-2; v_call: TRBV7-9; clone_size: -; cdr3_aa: CASSFTRNPGELFF; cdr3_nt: TGTGCCAGCAGCTTTACTAGAAATCCCGGGGAGCTGTTTTTT
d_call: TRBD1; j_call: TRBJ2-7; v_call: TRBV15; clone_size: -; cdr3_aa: CATSTLQGGEQYF; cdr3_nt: TGTGCCACCAGCACCCTACAGGGGGGCGAGCAGTACTTC
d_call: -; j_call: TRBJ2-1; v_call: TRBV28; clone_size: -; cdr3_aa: CASSPTQQGFYYNEQFF; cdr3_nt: TGTGCCAGCAGTCCCACACAGCAGGGGTTTTACTACAATGAGCAGTTCTTC
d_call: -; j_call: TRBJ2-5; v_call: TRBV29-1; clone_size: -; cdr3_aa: CSVVEGAGETQYF; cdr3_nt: TGCAGCGTTGTTGAGGGGGCGGGGGAGACCCAGTACTTC
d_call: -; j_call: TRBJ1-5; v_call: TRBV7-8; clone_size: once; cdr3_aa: CASSLALRDTGEEPQHF; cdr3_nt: TGTGCCAGCAGCTTAGCTCTTCGGGACACCGGGGAAGAGCCCCAGCATTTT